Presented here are 25 T cell receptor beta chains from one specimen sequenced in a study of cytomegalovirus exposure and HLA in healthy donors. The table came from immunoSEQ multiplex PCR; TCRdb's copy has only in-frame clones and leaves some out. The sample records 180,000 or so clones, 86% being singletons. The sample comprised PBMCs. The source of these receptors is a man between 25 and 39 years old in good health and CMV-seropositive.

The rearrangement joins TRBV7-3 to TRBJ2-2; D uncertain. The V end was cut by 4 bases, the J end by 4 bases, with 7 bases between. This CDR3 contains 13 residues. Germline lookup yields CDR1 SGHTA and CDR2 FQGTGA. The CDR3 spells CASSSGATGELFF. The CDR3 bases are TGTGCCAGCAGCTCCGGCGCCACCGGGGAGCTGTTTTTT.

This chain joins TRBV19 and TRBJ1-2; 9 bases align to TRBD1. Trimming removed 4 bases from V and 4 bases from J; junction bases left unmatched: 10. Germline loops: CDR1 LNHDA, CDR2 SQIVND (reference sequence). The CDR3 length is 16 residues. The CDR3 coding sequence is TGTGCCAGTAGTAGCCTGGCCGGGACAGGGCTCTATGGCTACACCTTC. It codes for CASSSLAGTGLYGYTF.

J is TRBJ1-6 and V is TRBV13; a weak D match, TRBD1 (6 bases). This CDR3 comprises 16 residues. Germline lookup yields CDR1 PRHDT and CDR2 FYEKMQ (reference sequence). V dropped 6 bases and J dropped 6 bases, with 18 bases sitting between them. The CDR3 coding sequence is TGTGCCAGCAGTAACAGGGAGTTGGTCGGTAATTCACCCCTCCACTTT. It translates to CASSNRELVGNSPLHF. The full variable domain, in which reference TRBV13 and TRBJ1-6 provide the parts outside the CDR3, is AAGVIQSPRHLIKEKRETATLKCYPIPRHDTVYWYQQGPGQDPQFLISFYEKMQSDKGSIPDRFSAQQFSDYHSELNMSSLELGDSALYFCASSNRELVGNSPLHFGNGTRLTVT.

V gene TRBV18 combines with J gene TRBJ1-2; D unresolved. The V gene's germline CDR1 is KGHSH and CDR2 LQKENI. The CDR3 runs to 13 residues. With 6 bases removed from V and 6 bases from J, the gap between germline ends came to 14 bases. The CDR3 region is CASSPGQVDGYTF. The CDR3 nucleotides are TGTGCCAGCTCTCCTGGTCAGGTCGATGGCTACACCTTC.

Judged by abundance, this clone is medium-sized. This chain uses TRBV4-1 with TRBJ1-4, with D tentatively TRBD1 (5 bases). This CDR3 is built from 15 residues. Germline CDR1 MGHRA, CDR2 YSYEKL. Deletions cut 3 bases from V and 0 bases from J, with 8 bases between. Here the CDR3 reads CASSHGTATNEKLFF. CDR3 DNA: TGCGCCAGCAGCCACGGGACGGCAACTAATGAAAAACTGTTTTTT.

This clone was observed once. The chain joins TRBV9 to TRBJ1-4; D perhaps matches TRBD1 (6 bases). The germline gives CDR1 SGDLS, CDR2 YYNGEE. The CDR3 loop spans 15 amino acids. Between the trimmed V and J ends, which lost 0 bases and 0 bases, there was a span of 6 bases. The CDR3 nucleotides read TGTGCCAGCAGCGTAGAGGGGGCAACTAATGAAAAACTGTTTTTT. Residues: CASSVEGATNEKLFF. The variable domain in full, with the rest retrieved from reference TRBV9 and TRBJ1-4, is DSGVTQTPKHLITATGQRVTLRCSPRSGDLSVYWYQQSLDQGLQFLIQYYNGEERAKGNILERFSAQQFPDLHSELNLSSLELGDSALYFCASSVEGATNEKLFFGSGTQLSVL.

The chain joins TRBV28 to TRBJ2-7; TRBD1 might be the D (7 bases). The V end was cut by 5 bases, the J end by 0 bases, with 17 bases between. The CDR3 consists of 16 residues. Per germline, CDR1 MDHEN and CDR2 SYDVKM. CDR3 nucleotides: TGTGCCAGCAGTCCGAACCCCAGGGGGGCCTCCTACGAGCAGTACTTC. Its translation is CASSPNPRGASYEQYF.

CDR3 DNA sequence: TGTGCCAGCTCCACCGGGGGCACTGAAGCTTTCTTT. Amino acid sequence: CASSTGGTEAFF. V and J are TRBV18 and TRBJ1-1, with a weak D call TRBD1 (5 bases). This CDR3 spans 12 amino acids. Germline V gene data show CDR1 as KGHSH and CDR2 as LQKENI. V was pared by 6 bases and J by 4 bases, with 9 bases between.

The chain employs TRBV7-2 and TRBJ1-4; D might be TRBD1 (6 bases). The germline gives CDR1 SGHTA, CDR2 FQGNSA. This CDR3 has 15 amino acids. The V and J ends lost 4 bases and 5 bases respectively, with 14 bases between them. The CDR3 loop is CASSSTGHSNEKLFF. For the CDR3, the DNA is TGTGCCAGCAGCTCCACGGGACATTCGAATGAAAAACTGTTTTTT.

The chain carries TRBV27 and TRBJ1-1; no firm D call. Trimming cost V 4 bases and J 6 bases, with 9 bases left between them. Germline V gene lookup returns CDR1 MNHEY and CDR2 SMNVEV (reference sequence). This CDR3 spans 12 amino acids. The CDR3: CASSYPVAEAFF. CDR3 DNA: TGTGCCAGCAGTTATCCGGTAGCTGAAGCTTTCTTT.

The sample holds one count of this clone. This chain connects TRBV6-5 to TRBJ2-1; D ambiguous. The germline V gene has CDR1 MNHEY and CDR2 SVGAGI. The CDR3 has 15 residues. The V gene lost 6 bases and the J gene lost 0 bases, with 12 bases spanning the gap. The CDR3 protein is CASSRDSSSYNEQFF. In DNA, the CDR3 is TGTGCCAGCAGCCGTGACTCGAGCTCCTACAATGAGCAGTTCTTC.

V gene TRBV5-6 combines with J gene TRBJ2-7, with 7 positions matching TRBD1. In germline, CDR1 is SGHDT, CDR2 YYEEEE. The CDR3 has 13 amino acids. Losses at the gene ends were 0 bases for V and 4 bases for J; bases not matched to a gene: 1. The CDR3 region has the DNA TGTGCCAGCAGCTTGGGGACAGGTTACGAGCAGTACTTC. Protein product: CASSLGTGYEQYF.

This clone was observed a handful of times. The chain carries TRBV2 and TRBJ1-5; the D gene is possibly TRBD1 (6 bases). V gave up 8 bases and J gave up 1 base, with 24 bases separating them. The CDR3 is 18 amino acids. From germline, CDR1 is SNHLY and CDR2 FYNNEI. This CDR3 is CASAWTVVGQGSNQPQHF. DNA of the CDR3: TGTGCCAGCGCCTGGACAGTGGTGGGCCAAGGGAGCAATCAGCCCCAGCATTTT.

The rearrangement links TRBV9 to TRBJ1-2, with 9 bases that match TRBD1. Losses at the gene ends were 2 bases for V and 7 bases for J; bases not matched to a gene: 12. The CDR3 length is 16 residues. Germline lookup yields CDR1 SGDLS and CDR2 YYNGEE. CDR3 sequence: CASSVGQGAVEGGYTF. For the CDR3, the DNA is TGTGCCAGCAGCGTGGGACAGGGAGCGGTAGAGGGTGGCTACACCTTC.

The J gene is TRBJ2-7, the V gene TRBV6-5; possible D gene TRBD1, 5 bases. V was trimmed by 4 bases and J by 0 bases, leaving 16 bases between them. This CDR3 region has 16 residues. CDR1 is MNHEY and CDR2 is SVGAGI in the germline V gene. This CDR3 reads CASSSYLSQGSYEQYF. Here the CDR3 DNA reads TGTGCCAGCAGTTCATACCTCTCCCAGGGCTCCTACGAGCAGTACTTC.

The rearrangement joins TRBV6-6 to TRBJ2-3; a weak D match, TRBD2 (5 bases). The CDR3 has 14 residues. Trimming took 2 bases from V and 6 from J, leaving 12 bases between them. The germline CDR1 and CDR2 sequences are MNHNY and SVGAGI (reference sequence). The chain's CDR3 is CASSYPDYSDTQYF. The CDR3, as DNA: TGTGCCAGCAGTTACCCAGACTACTCGGATACGCAGTATTTT.

The genes are TRBV2 and TRBJ1-2; a possible D gene is TRBD1 (6 bases). The CDR3 is 19 amino acids. Germline V gene data show CDR1 as SNHLY and CDR2 as FYNNEI. V lost 0 bases to trimming and J lost 5 bases, with 25 bases between them. The DNA of the CDR3 is TGTGCCAGCAGTGAAGCGCTTATCACGGACATTCAGGGGAAGTATGGCTACACCTTC. Its translation is CASSEALITDIQGKYGYTF. Full variable domain (outside the CDR3, taken from reference TRBV2 and TRBJ1-2): EPEVTQTPSHQVTQMGQEVILRCVPISNHLYFYWYRQILGQKVEFLVSFYNNEISEKSEIFDDQFSVERPDGSNFTLKIRSTKLEDSAMYFCASSEALITDIQGKYGYTFGSGTRLTVV.

This chain joins TRBV11-2 and TRBJ2-7, with a tentative D call TRBD1 (5 bases). The V gene lost 3 bases and the J gene lost 1 base, with 10 bases spanning the gap. Germline V lookup: CDR1 SGHAT, CDR2 FQNNGV. CDR3 length equals 14 residues. DNA for the CDR3: TGTGCCAGCAGCTTTTCGACAGCGTCCTACGAGCAGTACTTC. This codes for CASSFSTASYEQYF. Drawing the rest from reference TRBV11-2 and TRBJ2-7, the complete variable domain is EAGVAQSPRYKIIEKRQSVAFWCNPISGHATLYWYQQILGQGPKLLIQFQNNGVVDDSQLPKDRFSAERLKGVDSTLKIQPAKLEDSAVYLCASSFSTASYEQYFGPGTRLTVT.

The J gene is TRBJ1-6, the V gene TRBV30; D perhaps matches TRBD1 (6 bases). From germline, CDR1 is GTSNPN and CDR2 SVGIG (reference sequence). V was clipped by 0 bases and J by 10 bases, with 10 bases between them. The CDR3 contains 13 residues. The DNA of the CDR3 is TGTGCCTGGAGTGTGACAGGCGGGTCACCCCTCCACTTT. Amino acids: CAWSVTGGSPLHF.

The chain has TRBV6-4 and TRBJ2-1; D might be TRBD1 (6 bases). Between the trimmed V and J ends, which lost 2 bases and 0 bases, there was a span of 20 bases. CDR1 and CDR2 from the germline V gene are MRHNA and SNTAGT. The CDR3 length is 19 residues. This chain's CDR3 is CASSDPNPDSKASYNEQFF. The CDR3 DNA reads as TGTGCCAGCAGTGACCCCAATCCGGACAGTAAGGCCTCCTACAATGAGCAGTTCTTC.

The V gene is TRBV7-6, the J gene TRBJ1-1; TRBD1 is a possible D gene (5 bases). The CDR3 covers 14 residues. Trimming removed 5 bases at V and 4 bases at J, with 14 bases between. The germline V gene has CDR1 SGHVS and CDR2 FNYEAQ. CDR3 coding DNA: TGTGCCAGCAGCAATCTAGGGGATGGCACTGAAGCTTTCTTT. Translation: CASSNLGDGTEAFF.

The DNA of the CDR3 is TGTGCCAGTACTTCCGGGACCGCTAGCAATCAGCCCCAGCATTTT. Translated: CASTSGTASNQPQHF. The V call is TRBV19, the J call TRBJ1-5; TRBD1 is a possible D gene (5 bases). This CDR3 has 15 residues. The germline V gene has CDR1 LNHDA and CDR2 SQIVND (reference sequence). V was clipped by 7 bases and J by 0 bases, with 13 bases between them.

The rearrangement uses TRBV15 and TRBJ1-3; the D gene is possibly TRBD1 (6 bases). V lost 3 bases to trimming and J lost 2 bases, with 14 bases between them. Germline V lookup: CDR1 LNHNV, CDR2 YYDKDF (reference sequence). This CDR3 has 16 residues. CDR3 amino acids: CATSRDPTGTGNTIYF. CDR3 bases: TGTGCCACCAGCAGGGATCCTACAGGGACTGGAAACACCATATATTTT.

The chain couples TRBV29-1 to TRBJ2-1; 8 bases match TRBD1. Per germline, CDR1 SQVTM and CDR2 ANQGSEA. The ends lost 1 base at V and 9 bases at J; junction bases unmatched: 5. The CDR3 covers 13 residues. As DNA, the CDR3 is TGCAGCGTTGAAGGGACAGGGAGAAGTGAGCAGTTCTTC. Its protein product is CSVEGTGRSEQFF.

V usage is TRBV30 and J usage is TRBJ1-4; tentative D call: TRBD1 (6 bases). Trimming took 8 bases from V and 6 from J, leaving 16 bases between them. The CDR3 is made up of 13 amino acids. CDR1 is GTSNPN, CDR2 SVGIG, per germline (reference sequence). The CDR3 DNA is TGTGCCGGGGGCCGAGGGGCGGATGAAAAACTGTTTTTT. This translates into CAGGRGADEKLFF.